Detailed here is one T cell receptor (beta chain). Its antigen is undetermined. This sample is drawn from a study of cytomegalovirus exposure and HLA in healthy donors. Whole-study context: Roughly 92 million unique TCRs, all from HLA-typed donors, were included in an early release of the data.

The CDR3 length is 15 residues. Germline V gene sequence: CDR1 SGHRS, CDR2 YFSETQ. V was cut by 4 bases and J by 1 base, with 14 bases left in between. The study sampled nominally healthy donors, though unrecorded immune exposures were likely. It was with 60 Vbeta and 13 Jbeta primers that the PCR ran. Using immunoSEQ multiplex PCR, the repertoire was profiled, and TCRdb retains in-frame clones only, with some absent. The repertoire consists of 100,000 or so clones, with 76% occurring once and the leading ten covering over 8%. General study points: In an earlier analysis, in several hundred donors, most V segments appeared productive either ~90% or ~30% of the time. Rarity held for most TCR sequences, but there were some public TCRs that occurred in many donors.

This TCR came from a man in his forties or fifties in good health and CMV-seropositive. The rearrangement links TRBV5-1 to TRBJ1-1; D gene unclear. The sequencing sample was made of PBMCs. The CDR3 DNA sequence: TGCGCCAGCAGCCCCAGTGGCCGTTCGAACACTGAAGCTTTCTTT. Translation gives CASSPSGRSNTEAFF.